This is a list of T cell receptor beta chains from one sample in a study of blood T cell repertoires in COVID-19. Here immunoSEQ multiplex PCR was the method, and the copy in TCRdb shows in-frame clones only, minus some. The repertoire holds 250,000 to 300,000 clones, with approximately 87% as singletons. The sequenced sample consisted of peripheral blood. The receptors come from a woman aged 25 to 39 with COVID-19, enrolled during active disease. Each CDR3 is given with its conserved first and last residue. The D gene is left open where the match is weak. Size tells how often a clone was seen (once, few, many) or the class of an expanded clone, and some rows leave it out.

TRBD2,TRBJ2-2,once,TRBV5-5,CASSPGLAGVTPNTGELFF,TGTGCCAGCAGCCCGGGACTAGCGGGGGTAACGCCGAACACCGGGGAGCTGTTTTTT
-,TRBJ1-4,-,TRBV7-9,CASSTAQGGKLFF,TGTGCCAGCAGCACCGCACAGGGCGGAAAACTGTTTTTT
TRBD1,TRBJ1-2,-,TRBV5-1,CASSSDRVYRADGYTF,TGCGCCAGCAGCTCGGACAGGGTTTATCGTGCAGATGGCTACACCTTC
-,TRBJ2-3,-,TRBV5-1,CASSLDGASTDTQYF,TGCGCCAGCAGCTTGGATGGGGCGAGCACAGATACGCAGTATTTT
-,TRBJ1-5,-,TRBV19,CASSIETGLSNQPQHF,TGTGCCAGTAGTATAGAGACAGGCCTTAGCAATCAGCCCCAGCATTTT
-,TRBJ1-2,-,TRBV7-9,CASSSSRRRRDGYTF,TGTGCCAGCAGCTCCTCGCGGCGGCGACGAGATGGCTACACCTTC
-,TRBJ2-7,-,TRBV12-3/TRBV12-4,CASSHWRGEQYF,TGTGCCAGCAGCCATTGGAGGGGCGAGCAGTACTTC
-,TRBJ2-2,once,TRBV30,CACWTGRDTGELFF,TGTGCCTGCTGGACAGGGAGGGACACCGGGGAGCTGTTTTTT
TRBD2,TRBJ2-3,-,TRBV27,CASSDTSVERGDTQYF,TGTGCCAGCAGTGATACTAGCGTAGAGAGGGGAGATACGCAGTATTTT
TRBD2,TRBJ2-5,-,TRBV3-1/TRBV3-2,CASRTSGGPGTQYF,TGTGCCAGCAGGACTAGCGGGGGGCCAGGGACCCAGTACTTC
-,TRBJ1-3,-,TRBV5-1,CASSLNQPGAGNTIYF,TGCGCCAGCAGCTTGAACCAACCAGGGGCCGGAAACACCATATATTTT
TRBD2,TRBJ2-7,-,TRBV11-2,CASSFGLADYEQYF,TGTGCCAGCAGCTTTGGACTAGCGGATTACGAGCAGTACTTC
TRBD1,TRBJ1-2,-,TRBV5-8,CASSLDRASSLYGYTF,TGTGCCAGCAGTTTGGACAGGGCATCCTCACTCTATGGCTACACCTTC
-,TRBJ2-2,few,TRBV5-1,CASSFSGHGTGELFF,TGCGCCAGCAGCTTCTCAGGGCACGGCACCGGGGAGCTGTTTTTT
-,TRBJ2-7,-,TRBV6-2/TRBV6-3,CASSTPRQTGYEQYF,TGTGCCAGCAGTACCCCCAGACAGACAGGCTACGAGCAGTACTTC
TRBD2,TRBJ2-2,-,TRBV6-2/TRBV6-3,CASSFSTKRGLFTGELFF,TGTGCCAGCAGTTTTTCAACTAAGCGGGGGCTTTTCACCGGGGAGCTGTTTTTT
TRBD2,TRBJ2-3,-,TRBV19,CASSIILAGGPGDTQYF,TGTGCCAGTAGTATAATCCTAGCGGGGGGGCCGGGAGATACGCAGTATTTT
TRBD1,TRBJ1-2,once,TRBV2,CASDPGQGFIGYGYTF,TGTGCCAGCGATCCGGGACAGGGGTTTATAGGCTATGGCTACACCTTC
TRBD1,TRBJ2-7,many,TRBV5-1,CASSVTGTGAYEQYF,TGCGCCAGCAGCGTGACCGGGACAGGGGCCTACGAGCAGTACTTC
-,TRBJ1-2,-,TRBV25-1,CASIILGKNYGYTF,TGTGCCAGCATCATACTAGGGAAGAACTATGGCTACACCTTC
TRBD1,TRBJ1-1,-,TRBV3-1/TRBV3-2,CASSQGQGMNTEAFF,TGTGCCAGCAGCCAAGGACAGGGGATGAACACTGAAGCTTTCTTT
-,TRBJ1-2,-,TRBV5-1,CASSLGGTLQLGSGYTF,TGCGCCAGCAGCTTGGGGGGGACACTGCAACTAGGCTCTGGCTACACCTTC
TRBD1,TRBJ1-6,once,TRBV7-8,CASSIGTGPWWPLHF,TGTGCCAGCAGCATAGGGACAGGGCCATGGTGGCCCCTCCACTTT
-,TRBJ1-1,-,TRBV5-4,CASSFGNTEAFF,TGTGCCAGCAGCTTCGGGAACACTGAAGCTTTCTTT
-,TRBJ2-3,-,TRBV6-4,CATNPTGRSTDTQYF,TGTGCCACCAACCCCACAGGGAGATCCACAGATACGCAGTATTTT
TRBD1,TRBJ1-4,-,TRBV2,CASSDRGQGGEKLFF,TGTGCCAGCAGTGACCGGGGACAGGGTGGCGAAAAACTGTTTTTT
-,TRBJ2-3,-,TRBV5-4,CASSLGEQVRGTQYF,TGTGCCAGCAGCTTGGGGGAGCAGGTTCGGGGTACGCAGTATTTT
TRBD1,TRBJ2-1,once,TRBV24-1,CATSDWGDRVNEQFF,TGTGCCACCAGTGATTGGGGCGACAGGGTTAATGAGCAGTTCTTC
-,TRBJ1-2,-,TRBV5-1,CASSDLGRDGYTF,TGCGCCAGCAGCGACCTCGGGAGGGATGGCTACACCTTC
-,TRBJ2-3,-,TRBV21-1,CASSRILGGVSTDTQYF,TGTGCCAGCAGCCGCATTTTGGGGGGGGTTAGCACAGATACGCAGTATTTT
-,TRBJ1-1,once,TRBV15,CATSRVQGYTEAFF,TGTGCCACCAGCAGAGTACAGGGTTACACTGAAGCTTTCTTT
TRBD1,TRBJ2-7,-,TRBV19,CASSIQDREAYEQYF,TGTGCCAGTAGTATCCAGGACAGGGAGGCATACGAGCAGTACTTC
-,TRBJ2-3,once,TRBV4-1,CASSRSITDTQYF,TGCGCCAGCAGCCGGAGTATAACAGATACGCAGTATTTT